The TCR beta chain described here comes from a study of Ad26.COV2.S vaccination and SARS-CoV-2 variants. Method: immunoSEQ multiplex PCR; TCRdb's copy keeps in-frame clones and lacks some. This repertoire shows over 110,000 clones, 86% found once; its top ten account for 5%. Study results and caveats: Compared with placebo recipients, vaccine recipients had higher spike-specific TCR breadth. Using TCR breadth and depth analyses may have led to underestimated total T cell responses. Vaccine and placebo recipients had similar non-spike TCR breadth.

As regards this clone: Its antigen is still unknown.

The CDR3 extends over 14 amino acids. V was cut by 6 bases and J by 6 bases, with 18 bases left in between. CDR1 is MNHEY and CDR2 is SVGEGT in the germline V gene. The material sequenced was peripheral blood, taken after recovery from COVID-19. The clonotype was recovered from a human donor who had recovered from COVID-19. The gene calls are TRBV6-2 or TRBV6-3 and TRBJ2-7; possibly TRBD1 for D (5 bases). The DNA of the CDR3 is TGTGCCAGCAGCTTCCTTGACAGAGTAGGCGAGCAGTACTTC. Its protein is CASSFLDRVGEQYF.